Listed here are 24 T cell receptor beta chains from one sample, sequenced in a study of CD8 T cells in ankylosing spondylitis. Study-wide results and caveats: Blood from ankylosing spondylitis patients appeared to carry a characteristic roughly 8-variant TCR beta motif.

These receptors lack a known antigen. TCRdb passed the 5' RACE reads through MiXCR, listing each CDR3 protein once. The sample shows just under 550,000 distinct CDR3 sequences, 10% to 15% of them seen only once. Input material: blood, either unsorted or a sorted T cell fraction (not recorded which). These TCRs come from a male donor with ankylosing spondylitis.

A few counts support this clonotype. The chain combines TRBV19 with TRBJ2-3; tentative D call: TRBD2 (6 bases). Trimming removed 1 base from V and 1 base from J, with 12 bases in between. The CDR3 length is 16 residues. In germline, CDR1 is LNHDA, CDR2 SQIVND (reference sequence). CDR3 nucleotides: TGTGCCAGTAGTATAGTTGGAGGCGGGGGCACAGATACGCAGTATTTT. This codes for CASSIVGGGGTDTQYF.

This clonotype was seen many times. The genes are TRBV20-1 and TRBJ1-2, with 7 positions matching TRBD1. The CDR3 sequence is 12 residues long. CDR1 and CDR2 from the germline V gene are DFQATT and SNEGSKA (reference sequence). V lost 3 bases and J lost 8; bases outside the gene matches: 6. CDR3 sequence reads: CSAREGAGGYTF. The CDR3 bases are TGCAGTGCTAGGGAGGGGGCTGGGGGCTACACCTTC.

This clonotype was counted between two and nine times. This chain connects TRBV12-3 or TRBV12-4 to TRBJ2-1; 9 bases fit TRBD1. The length of the CDR3 is 14 residues. V was pared by 6 bases and J by 9 bases, with 9 bases of the junction left unmatched. The CDR3 region has the DNA TGTGCCAGCAGCCTTCGGGACAGGGTTGCTGAGCAGTTCTTC. It specifies CASSLRDRVAEQFF.

The chain employs TRBV15 and TRBJ2-5, with 7 bases lining up with TRBD1. There are 14 residues in the CDR3. Unmatched junction bases numbered 8, after V lost 5 bases and J lost 5 bases. Germline values: CDR1 LNHNV, CDR2 YYDKDF (reference sequence). CDR3 residues: CATSSRQGRETQYF. CDR3 sequence (DNA): TGTGCCACCAGCTCCCGACAGGGAAGGGAGACCCAGTACTTC. The full variable domain, with the rest looked up from reference TRBV15 and TRBJ2-5, is DAMVIQNPRYQVTQFGKPVTLSCSQTLNHNVMYWYQQKSSQAPKLLFHYYDKDFNNEADTPDNFQSRRPNTSFCFLDIRSPGLGDTAMYLCATSSRQGRETQYFGPGTRLLVL.

The sample holds a few counts of this clonotype. The rearrangement links TRBV12-3 or TRBV12-4 to TRBJ1-2; D call uncertain. This CDR3 has 12 residues. V was shortened by 5 bases and J by 5 bases, with 9 bases between the two germline ends. The CDR3: CASSPVSYGYTF. The CDR3 DNA reads as TGTGCCAGCAGTCCTGTTTCATATGGCTACACCTTC.

This clonotype appeared a few times. The chain uses TRBV29-1 and TRBJ2-3; D perhaps matches TRBD2 (8 bases). Deletions cut 7 bases from V and 5 bases from J, with 16 bases between. The CDR3 is made up of 13 amino acids. CDR1 and CDR2 from the germline V gene are SQVTM and ANQGSEA. DNA of the CDR3: TGCAGCGGATGGGACAGCGGGGGAGATACGCAGTATTTT. Protein sequence: CSGWDSGGDTQYF.

The gene calls are TRBV2 and TRBJ2-2; perhaps TRBD2 as D (6 bases). Trimming cost V 7 bases and J 5 bases, with 20 bases left between them. Germline V gene sequence: CDR1 SNHLY, CDR2 FYNNEI. This CDR3 has 16 amino acids. The CDR3 nucleotides are TGTGCCAGCACTCCCACCCTGGGAGGTGGAACCGGGGAGCTGTTTTTT. Translating it yields CASTPTLGGGTGELFF.

This clonotype came up a few times. The V call is TRBV5-1, the J call TRBJ2-3, with unresolved D. The CDR3 consists of 14 residues. Germline V gene sequence: CDR1 SGHRS, CDR2 YFSETQ. The V end was cut by 7 bases, the J end by 1 base, with 13 bases between. The CDR3 coding sequence is TGCGCCAGCTCCTCACCCGAGGGCACAGATACGCAGTATTTT. Translating gives CASSSPEGTDTQYF.

The chain uses TRBV24-1 and TRBJ2-1; 10 bases match TRBD2. The V and J ends lost 0 bases and 8 bases, in that order; junction bases with no gene match: 6. The CDR3 has 16 residues. In germline, CDR1 is KGHDR, CDR2 SFDVKD. CDR3 in DNA: TGTGCCACCAGTGATTTGCCTTCTAGCGGGAGAGATGAGCAGTTCTTC. This encodes CATSDLPSSGRDEQFF.

This clonotype was detected ten times or more. The chain is built from TRBV4-2 and TRBJ2-3; TRBD2 agrees at 11 bases. Trimming at V came to 1 base and at J to 0 bases, leaving 6 bases not matched to a gene. The CDR3 is made up of 18 amino acids. Germline CDR1 LGHNA, CDR2 YNFKEQ. CDR3: CASSQVGTSGSSTDTQYF. For the CDR3, the DNA is TGTGCCAGCAGCCAAGTAGGGACTAGCGGTTCTAGCACAGATACGCAGTATTTT.

This sequence joins TRBV7-9 and TRBJ2-7; 8 nucleotides line up with TRBD2. V lost 1 base to trimming and J lost 2 bases; unmatched junction nucleotides: 4. Looked up from germline, CDR1 is SEHNR and CDR2 is FQNEAQ (reference sequence). CDR3 length: 15 residues. Here the CDR3 reads CASSLGQGLAYEQYF. In DNA form, the CDR3 reads TGTGCCAGCAGCTTAGGGCAGGGACTAGCCTACGAGCAGTACTTC.

The table lists this clonotype with a few counts. J is TRBJ1-1 and V is TRBV7-9; D not certain. Trimming removed 3 bases from V and 2 bases from J, with 10 bases in between. Germline V gene data show CDR1 as SEHNR and CDR2 as FQNEAQ (reference sequence). The CDR3 loop spans 14 amino acids. The DNA for the CDR3 is TGTGCCAGCAGCTTCCCGGGTGGCAACACTGAAGCTTTCTTT. This codes for CASSFPGGNTEAFF.

This clonotype was seen more than once but under ten times. The rearrangement uses TRBV19 and TRBJ2-3, with D unclear. Germline V CDR1 and CDR2: LNHDA, SQIVND (reference sequence). The germline V and J ends were trimmed by 3 bases and 4 bases, with 14 bases remaining between them. CDR3 size: 15 residues. The CDR3 loop reads CASSMAWEPADTQYF. The CDR3 region has the DNA TGTGCCAGTAGTATGGCGTGGGAACCAGCAGATACGCAGTATTTT.

In this sample, this clonotype turned up many times. This sequence joins TRBV7-9 and TRBJ2-1; D is perhaps TRBD2 (6 bases). Germline V gene data show CDR1 as SEHNR and CDR2 as FQNEAQ (reference sequence). The germline V and J ends were trimmed by 5 bases and 8 bases, with 13 bases remaining between them. The CDR3 spans 13 residues. This CDR3 is CASSLMGGDEQFF. Here the CDR3 DNA reads TGTGCCAGCAGCCTAATGGGGGGTGATGAGCAGTTCTTC. Using reference TRBV7-9 and TRBJ2-1 for the parts outside the CDR3, the full variable domain is DTGVSQNPRHKITKRGQNVTFRCDPISEHNRLYWYRQTLGQGPEFLTYFQNEAQLEKSRLLSDRFSAERPKGSFSTLEIQRTEQGDSAMYLCASSLMGGDEQFFGPGTRLTVL.

This clonotype was picked up many times. CDR3 in amino acids: CASSLPSGSGNEQFF. The DNA for the CDR3 is TGCGCCAGCAGCTTACCTAGCGGGTCTGGCAATGAGCAGTTCTTC. The chain recombines TRBV5-1 with TRBJ2-1; 8 positions agree with TRBD2. The CDR3 extends over 15 amino acids. Trimming cost V 2 bases and J 6 bases; bases outside gene matches: 7. The germline CDR1 and CDR2 sequences are SGHRS and YFSETQ.

The V and J genes are TRBV20-1 and TRBJ2-1; TRBD2 matches at 8 bases. Germline values: CDR1 DFQATT, CDR2 SNEGSKA (reference sequence). Unmatched junction bases numbered 8, after V lost 6 bases and J lost 7 bases. This CDR3 has 13 residues. CDR3 in amino acids: CSAKKAGVNEQFF. CDR3 nucleotide sequence: TGCAGTGCCAAGAAAGCGGGAGTGAATGAGCAGTTCTTC.

The chain links TRBV5-1 to TRBJ1-1; tentative D call: TRBD1 (5 bases). Per germline, CDR1 SGHRS and CDR2 YFSETQ. This CDR3 is built from 14 residues. With 7 bases removed from V and 1 base from J, the gap between germline ends came to 14 bases. The CDR3 coding sequence is TGCGCCAGCCTCCCTACTGGGGGGAACACTGAAGCTTTCTTT. This codes for CASLPTGGNTEAFF.

CDR3 in amino acids: CSAREPAARSYNEQFF. DNA of the CDR3: TGCAGTGCTAGAGAACCGGCAGCGCGCTCCTACAATGAGCAGTTCTTC. V gene TRBV20-1 combines with J gene TRBJ2-1; D gene uncertain. V lost 0 bases to trimming and J lost 0 bases, with 12 bases between them. CDR3 length: 16 amino acids. The germline V gene has CDR1 DFQATT and CDR2 SNEGSKA (reference sequence).

Many counts were recorded for this clonotype. The chain carries TRBV20-1 and TRBJ2-1, with D possibly matching TRBD2 (6 bases). Trimming took 3 bases from V and 4 from J, leaving 19 bases between them. The V gene's germline CDR1 is DFQATT and CDR2 SNEGSKA (reference sequence). The CDR3 is 16 amino acids. The CDR3 spells CSASPPDGSVYNEQFF. The CDR3, as DNA: TGCAGTGCTAGTCCTCCAGACGGGAGTGTATACAATGAGCAGTTCTTC.

V gene TRBV20-1 combines with J gene TRBJ2-7; TRBD2 might be the D (5 bases). CDR1 and CDR2 (germline): DFQATT, SNEGSKA (reference sequence). Trimming pared 4 bases from V and 6 bases from J, leaving 13 bases between. The CDR3 sequence is 12 residues long. This CDR3 is CSAKEAAREQYF. The CDR3 nucleotides read TGCAGTGCTAAGGAGGCCGCCCGCGAGCAGTACTTC.

The genes are TRBV15 and TRBJ2-3; D unresolved. V was clipped by 1 base and J by 1 base, with 6 bases between them. From germline, CDR1 is LNHNV and CDR2 YYDKDF (reference sequence). The length of the CDR3 is 14 residues. CDR3 nucleotides: TGTGCCACCAGCAGAGTGGAAGGCACAGATACGCAGTATTTT. Translated: CATSRVEGTDTQYF.

J is TRBJ2-1 and V is TRBV6-1; D may be TRBD2 (7 bases). The CDR3 is 15 amino acids. Germline V gene sequence: CDR1 MNHNS, CDR2 SASEGT. Trimming pared 6 bases from V and 5 bases from J, leaving 17 bases between. The CDR3 DNA reads as TGTGCCAGCAGAGATCACGGGGGGCGCGACAATGAGCAGTTCTTC. Amino acid sequence: CASRDHGGRDNEQFF.

The chain joins TRBV20-1 to TRBJ2-1; 13 positions agree with TRBD2. Germline V gene lookup returns CDR1 DFQATT and CDR2 SNEGSKA (reference sequence). CDR3 length equals 17 residues. Trimming removed 6 bases from V and 5 bases from J; junction bases left unmatched: 13. CDR3 amino acids: CSARTSGSLWINNEQFF. The CDR3, as DNA: TGCAGTGCCAGGACTAGCGGGAGCCTGTGGATAAACAATGAGCAGTTCTTC.

This clonotype has ten or more counts. The rearrangement joins TRBV29-1 to TRBJ1-1, with D tentatively TRBD1 (5 bases). Germline assignment: CDR1 SQVTM and CDR2 ANQGSEA. This CDR3 has 13 residues. CDR3 bases: TGCAGTGGTAAAACCGGGGGAAACACTGAAGCTTTCTTT. Its protein product is CSGKTGGNTEAFF.